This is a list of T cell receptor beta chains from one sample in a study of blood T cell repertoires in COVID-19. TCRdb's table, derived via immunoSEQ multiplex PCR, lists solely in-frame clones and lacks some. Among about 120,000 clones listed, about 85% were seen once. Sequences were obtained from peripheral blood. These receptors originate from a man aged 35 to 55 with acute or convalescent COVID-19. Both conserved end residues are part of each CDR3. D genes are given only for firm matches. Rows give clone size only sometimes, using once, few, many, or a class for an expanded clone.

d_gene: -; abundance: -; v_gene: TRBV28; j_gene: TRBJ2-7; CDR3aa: CASSLQVYYEQYF; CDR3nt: TGTGCCAGCAGCCTACAGGTGTACTACGAGCAGTACTTC
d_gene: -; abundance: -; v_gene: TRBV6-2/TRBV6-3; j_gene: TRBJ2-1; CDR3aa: CASSYSGVAYNEQFF; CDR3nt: TGTGCCAGCAGTTACTCAGGGGTAGCCTACAATGAGCAGTTCTTC
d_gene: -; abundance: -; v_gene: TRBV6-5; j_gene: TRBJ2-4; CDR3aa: CASLDRGAKNIQYF; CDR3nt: TGTGCCAGCCTTGACCGGGGTGCCAAAAACATTCAGTACTTC
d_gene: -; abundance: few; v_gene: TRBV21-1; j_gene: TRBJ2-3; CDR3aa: CASSKDPGRRTDTQYF; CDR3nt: TGTGCCAGCAGCAAAGATCCGGGTAGGAGGACAGATACGCAGTATTTT
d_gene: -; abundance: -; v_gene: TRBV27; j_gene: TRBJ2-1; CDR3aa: CASSFYSTNEQFF; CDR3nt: TGTGCCAGCAGTTTTTACTCAACGAATGAGCAGTTCTTC
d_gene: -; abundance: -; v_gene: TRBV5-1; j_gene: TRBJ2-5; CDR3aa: CASSPDGRPGETQYF; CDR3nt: TGCGCCAGCAGCCCGGACGGGCGACCAGGGGAGACCCAGTACTTC
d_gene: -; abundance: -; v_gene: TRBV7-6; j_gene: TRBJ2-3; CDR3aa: CASSLVAESTDTQYF; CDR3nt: TGTGCCAGCAGCTTAGTAGCGGAGAGCACAGATACGCAGTATTTT
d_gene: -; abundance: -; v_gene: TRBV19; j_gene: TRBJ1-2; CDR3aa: CASTPMFRGHGYTF; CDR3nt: TGTGCCAGTACCCCAATGTTTCGAGGTCATGGCTACACCTTC
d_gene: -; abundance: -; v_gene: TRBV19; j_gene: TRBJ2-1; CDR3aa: CASSPDSAEQFF; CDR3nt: TGTGCCAGTAGTCCCGACAGTGCCGAGCAGTTCTTC
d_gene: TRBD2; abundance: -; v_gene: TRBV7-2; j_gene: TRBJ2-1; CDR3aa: CASSTSGGFNEQFF; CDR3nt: TGTGCCAGCAGTACTAGCGGGGGGTTCAATGAGCAGTTCTTC
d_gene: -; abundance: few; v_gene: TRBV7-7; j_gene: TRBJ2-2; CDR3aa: CASSLGTITNTGELFF; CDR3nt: TGTGCTAGCAGCTTAGGGACAATCACCAACACCGGGGAGCTGTTTTTT
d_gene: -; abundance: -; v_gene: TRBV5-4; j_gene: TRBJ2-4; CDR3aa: CASSDGGLAKNIQYF; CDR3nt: TGTGCCAGCAGCGATGGGGGCCTAGCCAAAAACATTCAGTACTTC
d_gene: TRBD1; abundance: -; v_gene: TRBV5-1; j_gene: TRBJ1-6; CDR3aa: CASSSQPGTGGNSPLHF; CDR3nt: TGCGCCAGCAGCTCCCAACCAGGGACAGGGGGAAATTCACCCCTCCACTTT
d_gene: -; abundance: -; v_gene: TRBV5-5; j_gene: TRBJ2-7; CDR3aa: CASSRGHRYEQYF; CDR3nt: TGTGCCAGCAGCCGGGGACACCGCTACGAGCAGTACTTC
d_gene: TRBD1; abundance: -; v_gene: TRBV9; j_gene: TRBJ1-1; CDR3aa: CASSVLDRADIMNTEAFF; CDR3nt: TGTGCCAGCAGCGTATTGGACAGGGCGGATATCATGAACACTGAAGCTTTCTTT
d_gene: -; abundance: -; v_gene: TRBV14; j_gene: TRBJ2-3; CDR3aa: CASSPLGGRRDTQYF; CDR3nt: TGTGCCAGCAGCCCCCTGGGGGGGCGGAGAGATACGCAGTATTTT
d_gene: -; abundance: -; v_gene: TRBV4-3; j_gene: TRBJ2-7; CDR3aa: CASSHETASYEQYF; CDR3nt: TGCGCCAGCAGCCACGAGACTGCCTCCTACGAGCAGTACTTC
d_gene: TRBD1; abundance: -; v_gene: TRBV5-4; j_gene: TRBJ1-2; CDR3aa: CASSADRGGGPNYGYTF; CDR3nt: TGTGCCAGCAGCGCGGACAGGGGCGGGGGTCCTAACTATGGCTACACCTTC
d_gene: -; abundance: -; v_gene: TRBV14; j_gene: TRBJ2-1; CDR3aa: CASSQDPWRNEQFF; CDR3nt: TGTGCCAGCAGCCAAGACCCTTGGAGGAATGAGCAGTTCTTC
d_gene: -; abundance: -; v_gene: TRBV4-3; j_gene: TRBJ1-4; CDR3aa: CASSPGTTNEKLFF; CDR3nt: TGCGCCAGCAGCCCAGGGACAACTAATGAAAAACTGTTTTTT
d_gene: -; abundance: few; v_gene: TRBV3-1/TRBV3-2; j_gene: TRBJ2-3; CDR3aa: CASSPQGEKDGKDTQYF; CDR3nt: TGTGCCAGCAGCCCACAGGGAGAGAAGGACGGTAAAGATACGCAGTATTTT
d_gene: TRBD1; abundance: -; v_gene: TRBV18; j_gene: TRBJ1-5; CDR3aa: CASSPDRVGQPQHF; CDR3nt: TGTGCCAGCTCACCAGACAGGGTGGGACAGCCCCAGCATTTT